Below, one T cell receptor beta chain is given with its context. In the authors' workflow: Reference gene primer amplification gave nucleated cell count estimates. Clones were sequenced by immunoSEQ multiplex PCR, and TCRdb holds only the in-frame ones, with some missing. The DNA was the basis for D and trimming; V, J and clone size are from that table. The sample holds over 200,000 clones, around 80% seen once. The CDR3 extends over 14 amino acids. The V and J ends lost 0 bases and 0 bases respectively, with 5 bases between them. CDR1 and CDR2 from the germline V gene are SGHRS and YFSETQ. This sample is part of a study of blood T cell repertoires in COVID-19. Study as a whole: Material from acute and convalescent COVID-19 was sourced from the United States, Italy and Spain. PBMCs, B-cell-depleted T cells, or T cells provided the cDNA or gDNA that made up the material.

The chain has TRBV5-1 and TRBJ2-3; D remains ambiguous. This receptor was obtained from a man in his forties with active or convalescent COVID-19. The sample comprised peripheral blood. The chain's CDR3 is CASSLDKSTDTQYF. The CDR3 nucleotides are TGCGCCAGCAGCTTGGACAAGAGCACAGATACGCAGTATTTT.